Reported below is one T cell receptor (beta chain). Its target is unknown. The CDR3 consists of 15 residues. V was clipped by 5 bases and J by 5 bases; unmatched bases: 8. Germline CDR1 reads KGHSH; CDR2 reads LQKENI. The data belong to a study of shared clonotypes between healthy human individuals. Overall study context: The study enrolled two women and three men aged 18 to 49. General observations from the study: Collection of samples was limited to blood; tissue repertoires likely differ.

The study separated CD4+ cells into CD45RA+ naive and CD45RA-negative memory subsets. Generated by immunoSEQ multiplex PCR, the TCRdb table keeps only in-frame clones and is missing some. The sample includes approximately 2.4 million clones, almost 96% seen only once; the top ten take approximately 0.13%. This TCR was recovered from a young man in good health. The sequenced sample consisted of naive CD4+ T cells sorted from blood. Noted subset: CD45RA+ positively selected. The chain carries TRBV18 and TRBJ1-1; 10 bases fit TRBD1. This CDR3 is CASSTGQGKGTEAFF. The CDR3 coding sequence is TGTGCCAGCTCAACGGGACAGGGGAAGGGAACTGAAGCTTTCTTT.